This T cell receptor beta chain was sequenced for a study of somatic mutations in cytotoxic T cells in rheumatoid arthritis. Some clones are missing from TCRdb's copy, which holds only in-frame ones; the method was immunoSEQ multiplex PCR. The sample includes about 7,000 clones, 60% of them seen just once. Study findings and constraints: Clonality of CD8+ T cells, which was compared between rheumatoid arthritis patients and age-matched healthy controls, did not differ significantly. It was in rheumatoid arthritis patients, but not in healthy controls, that CD8+ clonality increased with age.

With regard to this clone: The antigen is unknown.

The investigators isolated CD4+ and CD8+ cells by positive magnetic bead selection and checked their purity by flow cytometry. The CDR3 is 14 amino acids. Between the trimmed V and J ends, which lost 0 bases and 4 bases, there was a span of 10 bases. The germline gives CDR1 MNHEY, CDR2 SVGAGI. This receptor was taken from a woman in her forties in good health. The sample was CD8+ T cells sorted from blood. The gene calls are TRBV6-5 and TRBJ2-7; a possible D gene is TRBD2 (6 bases). The CDR3, as DNA: TGTGCCAGCAGTTACTCGGGGGACTTTTACGAGCAGTACTTC. Residues: CASSYSGDFYEQYF.